The 20 T cell receptor beta chains given below trace back to one sample, sequenced in a study of graft-versus-host responses after intestinal transplantation (dated by TCRdb to the early 2020s). The library was generated by the immunoSEQ multiplex PCR assay. TCRdb's version of the immuneACCESS table is confined to in-frame rearrangements and falls short of the full clone set. An unresolved V gene accounts for under half of the shortfall where checked; the remainder is of unknown origin. The sample has just over 95,000 clones on record, around 90% of them singletons. The ten largest make up around 0.17% of the sample. The antigens for these receptors are not known. The time point label, as the study defines it: cells obtained before transplantation from donor or recipient. Here the sequenced sample was unstimulated CD4+ T cells sorted from spleen or lymph node cells, taken before intestinal transplant. These TCRs come from a human donor who received an intestinal transplant.

The CDR3 DNA sequence: TGTGCCAGCAGCCCCAGAAAGGGACTAGTCCCCTACGAGCAGTACTTC. It translates to CASSPRKGLVPYEQYF. The chain carries TRBV7-9 and TRBJ2-7; 8 nucleotides match TRBD2. V lost 5 bases, J lost 2 bases, and 11 bases stayed unmatched. The CDR3 is 16 residues long. CDR1 is SEHNR, CDR2 FQNEAQ, per germline (reference sequence). The full variable domain, rest sourced from reference TRBV7-9 and TRBJ2-7, is DTGVSQNPRHKITKRGQNVTFRCDPISEHNRLYWYRQTLGQGPEFLTYFQNEAQLEKSRLLSDRFSAERPKGSFSTLEIQRTEQGDSAMYLCASSPRKGLVPYEQYFGPGTRLTVT.

This clone was recorded a few times. The chain combines TRBV6-1 with TRBJ2-7, with a possible D match to TRBD2 (6 bases). There are 15 residues in the CDR3. Looked up from germline, CDR1 is MNHNS and CDR2 is SASEGT. Trimming took 1 base from V and 0 from J, leaving 10 bases between them. In DNA form, the CDR3 reads TGTGCCAGCAGTGAAGTATTCGGGAGCTCCTACGAGCAGTACTTC. Protein sequence: CASSEVFGSSYEQYF.

The rearrangement joins TRBV7-2 to TRBJ1-4; 7 positions agree with TRBD1. This CDR3 is 13 amino acids long. In germline, CDR1 is SGHTA, CDR2 FQGNSA. V trimming: 2 bases; J trimming: 8 bases; junction bases outside the gene matches: 2. In nucleotides, the CDR3 is TGTGCCAGCAGCTTACGACAGGGAGAAAAACTGTTTTTT. It encodes CASSLRQGEKLFF.

The rearrangement joins TRBV6-6 to TRBJ1-1; a weak D match, TRBD1 (5 bases). CDR1 is MNHNY, CDR2 SVGAGI, per germline (reference sequence). CDR3 length: 14 residues. With 5 bases removed from V and 0 bases from J, the gap between germline ends came to 10 bases. The CDR3: CASSAQGMNTEAFF. The CDR3 coding sequence is TGTGCCAGCAGTGCCCAGGGTATGAACACTGAAGCTTTCTTT.

The V gene is TRBV18, the J gene TRBJ1-6, with D possibly TRBD1 on 5 matching bases. The germline gives CDR1 KGHSH, CDR2 LQKENI. CDR3 length equals 15 residues. V dropped 8 bases and J dropped 0 bases, with 11 bases sitting between them. CDR3 protein: CASRGQSSYNSPLHF. Here the CDR3 DNA reads TGTGCCAGCAGAGGACAAAGCTCCTATAATTCACCCCTCCACTTT.

The rearrangement uses TRBV10-3 and TRBJ2-1, with TRBD2 matching over 11 bases. Germline CDR1 is ENHRY and CDR2 is SYGVKD. J gave up 2 bases and V 7 bases, and 10 bases lay outside the gene matches. The CDR3 runs to 17 residues. The CDR3 sequence is CAINGPLAGGTYNEQFF. Written as DNA, the CDR3 is TGTGCCATCAATGGCCCTCTAGCGGGGGGCACCTACAATGAGCAGTTCTTC.

This rearrangement joins TRBV4-1 to TRBJ2-3; TRBD2 aligns across 12 bases. The V segment lost 1 base and the J segment 3 bases; nucleotides outside the gene matches: 8. The CDR3 consists of 18 residues. Germline V gene sequence: CDR1 MGHRA, CDR2 YSYEKL. The CDR3 spells CASSQGVQGLAGTDTQYF. CDR3 sequence (DNA): TGCGCCAGCAGCCAAGGGGTACAAGGACTAGCGGGGACAGATACGCAGTATTTT.

The chain is built from TRBV7-6 and TRBJ2-5; TRBD2 agrees at 11 bases. CDR3 length: 15 residues. V shed 5 bases and J 2 bases; nucleotides not matched to a gene: 4. Germline CDR1 and CDR2: SGHVS and FNYEAQ. The CDR3 coding sequence is TGTGCCAGCAGCGCTAGACTAGCGGGGCAAGAGACCCAGTACTTC. It codes for CASSARLAGQETQYF. Complete variable domain (other parts from reference TRBV7-6 and TRBJ2-5): GAGVSQSPRYKVTKRGQDVALRCDPISGHVSLYWYRQALGQGPEFLTYFNYEAQQDKSGLPNDRFSAERPEGSISTLTIQRTEQRDSAMYRCASSARLAGQETQYFGPGTRLLVL.

The rearrangement links TRBV11-2 to TRBJ2-7; 7 positions match TRBD1. Germline values: CDR1 SGHAT, CDR2 FQNNGV. Trimming removed 5 bases from V and 4 bases from J; junction bases left unmatched: 11. The CDR3 sequence is 15 residues long. Written as DNA, the CDR3 is TGTGCCAGCAGCCTCCCCGGGACAGTCCTATACGAGCAGTACTTC. It encodes CASSLPGTVLYEQYF. Variable domain in full (rest from reference TRBV11-2 and TRBJ2-7): EAGVAQSPRYKIIEKRQSVAFWCNPISGHATLYWYQQILGQGPKLLIQFQNNGVVDDSQLPKDRFSAERLKGVDSTLKIQPAKLEDSAVYLCASSLPGTVLYEQYFGPGTRLTVT.

The CDR3 protein is CASSLTGGMNEKLFF. Written as DNA, the CDR3 is TGTGCCAGCAGTCTTACAGGGGGGATGAATGAAAAACTGTTTTTT. This sequence joins TRBV2 and TRBJ1-4; 8 positions match TRBD1. The CDR3 has 15 amino acids. Germline CDR1 is SNHLY and CDR2 is FYNNEI. V trimming: 5 bases; J trimming: 5 bases; junction bases outside the gene matches: 7.

The CDR3 DNA is TGTGCCAGCAGTAACAGGATCTTATTCTCTGGAAACACCATATATTTT. It specifies CASSNRILFSGNTIYF. The rearrangement joins TRBV2 to TRBJ1-3; possibly TRBD1 for D (5 bases). The germline V gene encodes CDR1 SNHLY and CDR2 FYNNEI. The CDR3 runs 16 residues. Trimming shortened V by 5 bases and J by 0 bases, and 14 bases separated the two germline ends.

V is TRBV5-1 and J is TRBJ2-5; a possible D gene is TRBD1 (6 bases). Judging by the DNA end, TRBJ2-7 fits better; the J call may be wrong. This CDR3 is built from 15 residues. Germline CDR1 SGHRS, CDR2 YFSETQ. The CDR3 here is CASSSGVGATYEQYF. The CDR3 DNA reads TGCGCCAGCAGCTCAGGGGTAGGGGCTACCTACGAGCAGTACTTC.

V and J are TRBV6-1 and TRBJ2-5; 7 bases align to TRBD2. The DNA end is a closer match to TRBJ2-7, so the J assignment may be wrong. This CDR3 contains 14 residues. Germline CDR1 and CDR2: MNHNS and SASEGT. CDR3: CASILRGSSYEQYF. DNA of the CDR3: TGTGCCAGCATACTTCGCGGGAGCTCGTACGAGCAGTACTTC.

The rearrangement joins TRBV27 to TRBJ2-2, with TRBD2 as a possible D gene (6 bases). Deletions cut 3 bases from V and 3 bases from J, with 11 bases between. This CDR3 has 15 residues. Germline V gene data show CDR1 as MNHEY and CDR2 as SMNVEV (reference sequence). The CDR3 coding sequence is TGTGCCAGCAGTTTGGGAGGTCGCCACACCGGGGAGCTGTTTTTT. Protein product: CASSLGGRHTGELFF.

V gene TRBV5-1 combines with J gene TRBJ2-7, with D uncertain. This CDR3 spans 13 amino acids. Germline V CDR1 and CDR2: SGHRS, YFSETQ. The germline V and J ends were trimmed by 4 bases and 2 bases, with 10 bases remaining between them. The CDR3 DNA follows: TGCGCCAGCAGCAGTGACATCACCTACGAGCAGTACTTC. It yields the protein CASSSDITYEQYF.

V is TRBV12-5 and J is TRBJ2-3; no reliable D call. The germline gives CDR1 LGHNT, CDR2 FRNRAP. The CDR3 consists of 13 residues. The germline V and J ends were trimmed by 2 bases and 6 bases, with 9 bases remaining between them. The CDR3 loop is CASGLQEVDTQYF. The DNA of the CDR3 is TGTGCTAGTGGTTTGCAAGAGGTGGATACGCAGTATTTT.

J is TRBJ2-7 and V is TRBV2; D perhaps matches TRBD1 (5 bases). Germline CDR1 and CDR2: SNHLY and FYNNEI. Between the trimmed V and J ends, which lost 3 bases and 3 bases, there was a span of 9 bases. This CDR3 region has 13 residues. Here the CDR3 reads CASSEKGDYEQYF. The CDR3 DNA is TGTGCCAGCAGTGAGAAAGGGGACTACGAGCAGTACTTC.

The CDR3 DNA reads as TGTGCCAGCAGCCAAGATCGAAGGACTAGCGTAGATACGCAGTATTTT. Protein: CASSQDRRTSVDTQYF. This chain links TRBV4-2 with TRBJ2-3; 9 positions agree with TRBD2. With 0 bases clipped from V and 5 bases from J, the junction kept 6 bases outside the gene matches. This CDR3 has 16 amino acids. The V gene's germline CDR1 is LGHNA and CDR2 YNFKEQ.

This chain joins TRBV2 and TRBJ2-2, with a tentative D call TRBD2 (5 bases). CDR3 size: 15 residues. From germline, CDR1 is SNHLY and CDR2 FYNNEI. Trimming cost V 3 bases and J 2 bases, with 10 bases left between them. Written as DNA, the CDR3 is TGTGCCAGCAGTGATGGGAGAGGAAACACCGGGGAGCTGTTTTTT. Its translation is CASSDGRGNTGELFF.

This chain joins TRBV4-1 and TRBJ1-2, with 7 nucleotides matching TRBD1. Unmatched junction bases numbered 9, after V lost 2 bases and J lost 3 bases. This CDR3 comprises 16 residues. From germline, CDR1 is MGHRA and CDR2 YSYEKL. The CDR3 here is CASSQMLRGLDYGYTF. Here the CDR3 DNA reads TGCGCCAGCAGCCAAATGTTGAGGGGGCTTGACTATGGCTACACCTTC.